The clone carrying this T cell receptor beta chain was detected a few times. This specimen belongs to a study of T cells in Graves' hyperthyroidism and ophthalmopathy. Germline assignment: CDR1 KGHSH and CDR2 LQKENI. V gave up 8 bases and J gave up 6 bases, with 19 bases separating them. The CDR3 consists of 14 residues. Researchers amplified the TCR beta CDR3 regions from RNA transcripts. A first-round RT-PCR of the TCR CDR3 used the HTBI primer set. In TCRdb, the multiplex PCR reads were re-called with MiXCR into one record per CDR3 protein. The sample yields under 350,000 distinct CDR3 sequences, over 15% seen once. Diagnosis relied on clinical symptoms, serum thyroxine and TRAb, thyroid ultrasound and orbital computed tomography.

This sequence joins TRBV18 and TRBJ1-1; D may be TRBD1 (6 bases). The receptor's source is a woman in her 50s with Graves' hyperthyroidism. Sequencing input: blood. CDR3: CASRPETGQAEAFF. The CDR3 DNA sequence: TGTGCCAGCAGACCCGAAACAGGGCAGGCTGAAGCTTTCTTT.